The clone carrying this T cell receptor beta chain was picked up one time. Germline V lookup: CDR1 MDHEN, CDR2 SYDVKM. This CDR3 is built from 14 residues. The V and J ends lost 5 bases and 1 base respectively, with 11 bases between them. The table came from immunoSEQ multiplex PCR; TCRdb's copy has only in-frame clones and leaves some out. The sample holds around 360,000 clones, around 87% seen once. This entry belongs to a study of blood T cell repertoires in COVID-19. Study-wide context: In Cohort 3, a recovered donor had either two negative PCRs, clearance, or symptom resolution.

This chain joins TRBV28 and TRBJ1-1, with TRBD1 as a possible D gene (5 bases). Source material: PBMCs or T cells enriched from blood (not recorded which). The TCR was taken from a man aged 35 to 55 in a cohort exposed to, infected with or recovered from COVID-19 (not recorded which). The CDR3 coding sequence is TGTGCCAGCAGTCCCGGGGGGACGAACACTGAAGCTTTCTTT. Amino acid sequence: CASSPGGTNTEAFF.